This T cell receptor beta chain stems from a study of cytomegalovirus exposure and HLA in healthy donors. Study-wide results and caveats: The authors listed 164 TCR beta chains as cytomegalovirus-associated.

The protocol was immunoSEQ multiplex PCR, while the TCRdb copy is restricted to in-frame clones and leaves out a portion. The sample holds over 120,000 clones, 85% to 95% seen once. With regard to this clone: Its antigen is unidentified.

V trimming: 1 base; J trimming: 3 bases; junction bases outside the gene matches: 10. The CDR3 loop spans 16 amino acids. Germline V gene data show CDR1 as SGHRS and CDR2 as YFSETQ. Sequenced: PBMCs. The sequence was obtained from a man between 18 and 35 years old in good health and CMV-seropositive. The chain joins TRBV5-1 to TRBJ2-7; 7 bases line up with TRBD2. The CDR3 loop reads CASSLKDREVFYEQYF. CDR3 bases: TGCGCCAGCAGCTTGAAGGACCGGGAGGTCTTCTACGAGCAGTACTTC.